These T cell receptor beta chains were read from a single sample in a study of early T cells in non-severe SARS-CoV-2 infection. Each CDR3 protein is one row after TCRdb ran MiXCR on the 5' RACE reads. This sample has some 77,000 distinct CDR3 sequences, with over 9% found just once. What was sequenced was whole blood. These receptors all stem from an adult who was a healthcare worker with PCR-confirmed SARS-CoV-2 infection or an uninfected control (not recorded which). Each CDR3 is given with its conserved first and last residue. D genes are given only for firm matches. Rows give clone size only sometimes, using once, few, many, or a class for an expanded clone.

clone_size	cdr3_length	j_call	d_call	v_call	cdr3_aa	cdr3_nt
NA	13	TRBJ2-5	NA	TRBV10-3	CAISGGGQETQYF	TGTGCCATCAGTGGAGGAGGTCAAGAGACCCAGTACTTC
few	18	TRBJ2-6	NA	TRBV9	CASSVVEGIGTGANVLTF	TGTGCCAGCAGCGTAGTGGAGGGGATAGGGACTGGGGCCAACGTCCTGACTTTC
few	15	TRBJ1-3	TRBD1	TRBV5-8	CASSPTGTGMNTIYF	TGTGCCAGCAGCCCGACCGGGACAGGGATGAACACCATATATTTT
NA	16	TRBJ2-7	TRBD1	TRBV5-1	CASSLAQGILSYEQYF	TGCGCCAGCAGCTTAGCACAGGGGATACTATCCTACGAGCAGTACTTC
NA	14	TRBJ1-5	NA	TRBV3-1	CASSLTTGSYAQHF	TGTGCCAGCAGCCTAACCACAGGGAGCTATGCCCAGCATTTT
medium-sized	14	TRBJ2-3	TRBD2	TRBV20-1	CSALPSGPPDTQYF	TGCAGTGCTCTCCCTAGCGGTCCCCCAGATACGCAGTATTTT
NA	14	TRBJ1-2	NA	TRBV7-2	CASSLAPSNYGYTF	TGTGCCAGCAGCTTAGCCCCTTCTAACTATGGCTACACCTTC
many	12	TRBJ2-7	NA	TRBV10-3	CAISPEGYEQYF	TGTGCCATCAGTCCGGAAGGCTACGAGCAGTACTTC
many	13	TRBJ2-4	NA	TRBV15	CATSRDSLNIQYF	TGTGCCACCAGCAGAGACAGCTTGAACATTCAGTACTTC
many	14	TRBJ2-1	NA	TRBV13	CASSSTPRGNEQFF	TGTGCCAGCAGCTCAACTCCTAGGGGGAATGAGCAGTTCTTC
few	12	TRBJ1-6	NA	TRBV28	CASSSPTVPLHF	TGTGCCAGCAGTTCACCGACTGTACCCCTCCACTTT
NA	13	TRBJ2-7	TRBD1	TRBV20-1	CSARQTGGYEQYF	TGCAGTGCAAGACAAACAGGGGGCTACGAGCAGTACTTC
few	16	TRBJ2-2	TRBD2	TRBV20-1	CSARGLAGGDTGELFF	TGCAGTGCTAGGGGTCTAGCGGGAGGGGACACCGGGGAGCTGTTTTTT
many	13	TRBJ2-1	NA	TRBV19	CASSTSFLGSQFF	TGTGCCAGTAGTACCTCTTTCCTGGGGTCGCAGTTCTTC
NA	15	TRBJ2-3	TRBD1	TRBV5-1	CASSTQTGWPDTQYF	TGCGCCAGCAGCACCCAGACAGGGTGGCCAGATACGCAGTATTTT
medium-sized	18	TRBJ2-2	TRBD2	TRBV7-2	CASSIGTSGSWAPGELFF	TGTGCCAGCAGCATAGGGACTAGCGGGAGTTGGGCACCCGGGGAGCTGTTTTTT
many	15	TRBJ2-2	NA	TRBV9	CASSVDLENTGELFF	TGTGCCAGCAGCGTAGACCTAGAGAACACCGGGGAGCTGTTTTTT
NA	18	TRBJ2-1	NA	TRBV28	CASTGGLVESYSRDEQFF	TGTGCCAGCACCGGGGGATTAGTGGAGAGTTACAGCAGGGATGAGCAGTTCTTC
many	14	TRBJ1-1	TRBD1	TRBV3-1	CASSQGQGNTEAFF	TGTGCCAGCAGCCAAGGACAGGGGAACACTGAAGCTTTCTTT
many	17	TRBJ1-4	NA	TRBV5-6	CASSQSTTGPRNEKLFF	TGTGCCAGCAGCCAGAGTACAACAGGGCCTAGGAATGAAAAACTGTTTTTT
few	13	TRBJ1-4	NA	TRBV30	CAWTRQRGEKLFF	TGTGCCTGGACGCGACAAAGGGGTGAAAAACTGTTTTTT
NA	14	TRBJ1-1	NA	TRBV9	CASTSVAENTEAFF	TGTGCCAGCACCAGCGTAGCGGAAAACACTGAAGCTTTCTTT
many	17	TRBJ2-1	NA	TRBV7-9	CASSQTHRKSSYNEQFF	TGTGCCAGCAGTCAAACCCACAGAAAATCTTCCTACAATGAGCAGTTCTTC
few	16	TRBJ1-3	NA	TRBV6-1	CASSVRQPSSGNTIYF	TGTGCCAGCAGTGTTCGGCAGCCTAGCTCTGGAAACACCATATATTTT
few	15	TRBJ2-7	NA	TRBV27	CASSFPGASSYEQYF	TGTGCCAGCAGTTTCCCGGGAGCTTCCTCCTACGAGCAGTACTTC
many	17	TRBJ2-3	NA	TRBV27	CASRPIRGPPAKDTQYF	TGTGCCAGCAGACCAATTCGGGGCCCTCCAGCAAAAGATACGCAGTATTTT
many	16	TRBJ2-1	TRBD2	TRBV3-1	CASSIRTSGRYNEQFF	TGTGCCAGCAGCATACGGACTAGCGGGCGTTACAATGAGCAGTTCTTC
few	15	TRBJ2-7	NA	TRBV20-1	CSATRGGGGVNEQYF	TGCAGTGCGACGCGTGGAGGGGGCGGTGTGAACGAGCAGTACTTC
many	16	TRBJ2-7	TRBD2	TRBV29-1	CSVEAGGGRSSYEQYF	TGCAGCGTTGAAGCGGGAGGCGGAAGGAGCTCCTACGAGCAGTACTTC
NA	13	TRBJ2-5	NA	TRBV12-3/TRBV12-4	CASRAGGRETQYF	TGTGCCAGCAGAGCAGGGGGGAGAGAGACCCAGTACTTC
few	15	TRBJ2-3	NA	TRBV20-1	CSATPWGQSTDTQYF	TGCAGTGCGACCCCCTGGGGGCAGAGCACAGATACGCAGTATTTT
many	19	TRBJ2-1	TRBD2	TRBV11-2	CASSLVGLAGGPKNNEQFF	TGTGCCAGCAGCTTAGTAGGACTAGCGGGAGGGCCGAAAAACAATGAGCAGTTCTTC
NA	13	TRBJ2-3	NA	TRBV20-1	CSAIGGVTDTQYF	TGCAGTGCGATAGGGGGAGTTACAGATACGCAGTATTTT
many	17	TRBJ2-3	TRBD2	TRBV28	CASSILRTSGSTDTQYF	TGTGCCAGCAGTATACTCCGGACTAGCGGTAGCACAGATACGCAGTATTTT
many	15	TRBJ2-5	TRBD2	TRBV5-4	CASSFGGRAGETQYF	TGTGCCAGCAGCTTTGGCGGGAGGGCCGGCGAGACCCAGTACTTC
many	16	TRBJ2-3	TRBD2	TRBV3-1	CASSPGTSGSRDTQYF	TGTGCCAGCAGCCCTGGGACTAGCGGGAGTAGAGATACGCAGTATTTT
NA	15	TRBJ1-4	NA	TRBV5-1	CASSLEGDPSEKLFF	TGCGCCAGCAGCTTGGAAGGAGACCCCAGTGAAAAACTGTTTTTT
many	12	TRBJ2-7	NA	TRBV20-1	CSARFGTYEQYF	TGCAGTGCTAGATTTGGGACCTACGAGCAGTACTTC
few	14	TRBJ1-2	TRBD1	TRBV6-1	CASTPTGRSVGYTF	TGTGCCAGCACCCCGACAGGGAGGTCGGTAGGCTACACCTTC
few	14	TRBJ2-5	NA	TRBV5-1	CASSTTWGRETQYF	TGCGCCAGCAGCACGACCTGGGGCCGAGAGACCCAGTACTTC
few	16	TRBJ2-7	NA	TRBV4-1	CASSPAGGAGFYEQYF	TGCGCCAGCAGCCCAGCTGGAGGGGCAGGTTTCTACGAGCAGTACTTC
many	13	TRBJ2-3	NA	TRBV20-1	CSATLERADTQYF	TGCAGTGCTACTCTAGAGCGGGCAGATACGCAGTATTTT
NA	15	TRBJ2-3	TRBD2	TRBV6-5	CASSYSPSGADTQYF	TGTGCCAGCAGTTACTCTCCTAGCGGGGCAGATACGCAGTATTTT
many	14	TRBJ2-7	NA	TRBV5-4	CASSPGHSIDEQYF	TGTGCCAGCAGCCCGGGACACTCGATCGACGAGCAGTACTTC
NA	14	TRBJ2-5	NA	TRBV2	CASSGAVYQETQYF	TGTGCCAGCAGTGGAGCGGTGTACCAAGAGACCCAGTACTTC
few	17	TRBJ2-7	TRBD1	TRBV20-1	CSAKAGTGGMGSYEQYF	TGCAGTGCTAAAGCGGGGACAGGGGGCATGGGCTCCTACGAGCAGTACTTC
NA	13	TRBJ2-7	TRBD2	TRBV30	CAWSPGRTYEQYF	TGTGCCTGGAGTCCCGGGAGGACCTACGAGCAGTACTTC
many	13	TRBJ2-7	NA	TRBV7-2	CASSSWKGYEQYF	TGTGCCAGCAGCTCCTGGAAGGGGTACGAGCAGTACTTC
NA	11	TRBJ1-1	NA	TRBV5-4	CASSTGQEAFF	TGTGCCAGCAGCACCGGACAGGAAGCTTTCTTT
many	14	TRBJ1-2	TRBD1	TRBV3-1	CASSGGTGFYGYTF	TGTGCCAGCAGCGGAGGGACAGGCTTCTATGGCTACACCTTC
few	14	TRBJ1-6	TRBD1	TRBV12-3/TRBV12-4	CASSSRDRWAPLHF	TGTGCCAGCAGTAGCCGGGACAGGTGGGCACCCCTCCACTTT
many	13	TRBJ1-5	NA	TRBV2	CASNQGWGQPQHF	TGTGCCAGCAACCAGGGATGGGGCCAGCCCCAGCATTTT
few	14	TRBJ2-3	NA	TRBV27	CASSTHLSTDTQYF	TGTGCCAGCAGTACCCACCTTAGCACAGATACGCAGTATTTT
many	16	TRBJ2-1	TRBD1	TRBV7-3	CASSSPTGGSYNEQFF	TGTGCCAGCAGCTCACCGACAGGGGGTTCCTACAATGAGCAGTTCTTC
many	14	TRBJ1-1	TRBD1	TRBV20-1	CSAGQGARSTEAFF	TGCAGTGCTGGACAGGGGGCGCGTTCAACTGAAGCTTTCTTT
few	15	TRBJ2-1	TRBD1	TRBV5-8	CASANGDRTTIEQFF	TGTGCCAGCGCAAATGGGGACAGAACTACAATAGAGCAGTTCTTC
many	16	TRBJ2-5	TRBD1	TRBV6-2/TRBV6-3	CASSYQKGQIQETQYF	TGTGCCAGCAGTTACCAAAAGGGACAGATTCAAGAGACCCAGTACTTC